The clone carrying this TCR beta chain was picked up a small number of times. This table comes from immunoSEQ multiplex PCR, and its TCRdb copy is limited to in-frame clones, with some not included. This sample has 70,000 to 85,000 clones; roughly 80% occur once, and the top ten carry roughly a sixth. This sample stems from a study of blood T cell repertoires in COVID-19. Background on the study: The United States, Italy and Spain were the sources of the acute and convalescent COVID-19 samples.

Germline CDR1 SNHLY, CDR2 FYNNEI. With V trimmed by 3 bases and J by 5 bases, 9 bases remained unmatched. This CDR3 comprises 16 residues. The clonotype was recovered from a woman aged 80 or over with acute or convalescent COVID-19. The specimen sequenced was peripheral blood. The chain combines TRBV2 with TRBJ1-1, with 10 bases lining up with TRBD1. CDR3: CASSEETGGIGTEAFF. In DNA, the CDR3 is TGTGCCAGCAGTGAGGAGACAGGGGGCATTGGAACTGAAGCTTTCTTT.